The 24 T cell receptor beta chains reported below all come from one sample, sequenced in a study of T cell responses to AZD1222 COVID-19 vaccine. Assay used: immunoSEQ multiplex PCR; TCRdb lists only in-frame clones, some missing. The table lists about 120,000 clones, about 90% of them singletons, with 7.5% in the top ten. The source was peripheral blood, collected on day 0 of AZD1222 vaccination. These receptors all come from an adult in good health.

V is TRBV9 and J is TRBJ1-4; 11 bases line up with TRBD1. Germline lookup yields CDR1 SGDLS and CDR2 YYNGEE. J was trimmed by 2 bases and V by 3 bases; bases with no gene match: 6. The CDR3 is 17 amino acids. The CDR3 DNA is TGTGCCAGCAGCGCCGGACAGGGGGCAGCGACTAATGAAAAACTGTTTTTT. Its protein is CASSAGQGAATNEKLFF.

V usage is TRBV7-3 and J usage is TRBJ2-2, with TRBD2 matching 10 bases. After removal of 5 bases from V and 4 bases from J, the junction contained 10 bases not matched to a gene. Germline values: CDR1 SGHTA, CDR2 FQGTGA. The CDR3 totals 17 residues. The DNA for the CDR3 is TGTGCCAGCAGCCCCCTAAGCGGGGGGGCCACCACCGGGGAGCTGTTTTTT. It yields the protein CASSPLSGGATTGELFF.

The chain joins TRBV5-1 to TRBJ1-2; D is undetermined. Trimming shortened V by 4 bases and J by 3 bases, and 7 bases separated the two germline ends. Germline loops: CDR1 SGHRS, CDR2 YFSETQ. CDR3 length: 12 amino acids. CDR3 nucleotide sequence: TGCGCCAGCAGCGCCGGATACTATGGCTACACCTTC. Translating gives CASSAGYYGYTF.

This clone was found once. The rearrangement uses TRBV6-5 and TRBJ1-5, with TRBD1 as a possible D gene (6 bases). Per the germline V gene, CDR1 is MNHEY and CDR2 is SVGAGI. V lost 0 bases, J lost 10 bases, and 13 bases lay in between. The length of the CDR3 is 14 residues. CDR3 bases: TGTGCCAGCAGTTACTCCGGGGGGGCGGCCCCCCAGCATTTT. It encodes CASSYSGGAAPQHF.

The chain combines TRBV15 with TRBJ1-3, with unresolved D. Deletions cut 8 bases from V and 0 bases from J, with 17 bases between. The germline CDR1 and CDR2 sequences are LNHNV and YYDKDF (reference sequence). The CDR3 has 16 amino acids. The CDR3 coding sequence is TGTGCCACCTCCCGCCCCCCTCGGCCCTCTGGAAACACCATATATTTT. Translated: CATSRPPRPSGNTIYF.

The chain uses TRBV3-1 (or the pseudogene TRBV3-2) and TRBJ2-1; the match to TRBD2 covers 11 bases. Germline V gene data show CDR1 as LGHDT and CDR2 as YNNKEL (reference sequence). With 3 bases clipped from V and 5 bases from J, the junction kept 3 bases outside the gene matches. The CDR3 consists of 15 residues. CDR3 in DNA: TGTGCCAGCAGCCATCTAGCGGGAGGCCACAATGAGCAGTTCTTC. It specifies CASSHLAGGHNEQFF.

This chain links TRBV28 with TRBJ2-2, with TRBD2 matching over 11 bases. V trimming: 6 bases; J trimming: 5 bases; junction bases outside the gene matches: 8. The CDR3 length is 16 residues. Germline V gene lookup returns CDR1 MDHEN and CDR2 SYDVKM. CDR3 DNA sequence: TGTGCCAGCAGCCTTAGACTAGCGGGAAGTACCGGGGAGCTGTTTTTT. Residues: CASSLRLAGSTGELFF.

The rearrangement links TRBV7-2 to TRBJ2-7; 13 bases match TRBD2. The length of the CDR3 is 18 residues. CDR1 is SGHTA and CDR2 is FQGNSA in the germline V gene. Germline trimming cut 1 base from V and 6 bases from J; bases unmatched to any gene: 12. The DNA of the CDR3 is TGTGCCAGCAGCTTAGTTTCACTAGCGGGAGGGCCAGGCGGCGAGCAGTACTTC. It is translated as CASSLVSLAGGPGGEQYF.

The CDR3 here is CASSNRDRVSYEQYF. The CDR3, as DNA: TGTGCCAGCAGCAACCGGGACAGGGTTTCTTACGAGCAGTACTTC. J is TRBJ2-7 and V is TRBV5-5, with TRBD1 identical over 9 bases. The CDR3 spans 15 residues. Trimming cost V 4 bases and J 4 bases; bases outside gene matches: 9. CDR1 is SGHKS and CDR2 is YYEKEE in the germline V gene (reference sequence).

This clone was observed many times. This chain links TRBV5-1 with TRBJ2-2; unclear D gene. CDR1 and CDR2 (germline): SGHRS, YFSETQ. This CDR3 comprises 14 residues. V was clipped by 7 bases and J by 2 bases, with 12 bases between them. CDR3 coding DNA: TGCGCCAGCGGTGCAGGCAGCAACACCGGGGAGCTGTTTTTT. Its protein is CASGAGSNTGELFF.

The CDR3, as DNA: TGTGCCAGCAGTAAGGAAGGGTCCGGCTACAATGAGCAGTTCTTC. Its translation is CASSKEGSGYNEQFF. The V gene is TRBV28, the J gene TRBJ2-1; D is unresolved. The CDR3 is 15 residues long. Trimming left V 5 bases short and J 3 bases short, with 14 bases between. The germline gives CDR1 MDHEN, CDR2 SYDVKM.

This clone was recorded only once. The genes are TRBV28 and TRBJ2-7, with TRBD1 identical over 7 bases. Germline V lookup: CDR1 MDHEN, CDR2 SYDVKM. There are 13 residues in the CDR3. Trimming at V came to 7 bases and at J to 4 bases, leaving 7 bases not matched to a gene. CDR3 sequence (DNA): TGTGCCAGCAACGACAGGGTTGGGTACGAGCAGTACTTC. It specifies CASNDRVGYEQYF. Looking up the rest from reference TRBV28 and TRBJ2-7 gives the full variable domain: DVKVTQSSRYLVKRTGEKVFLECVQDMDHENMFWYRQDPGLGLRLIYFSYDVKMKEKGDIPEGYSVSREKKERFSLILESASTNQTSMYLCASNDRVGYEQYFGPGTRLTVT.

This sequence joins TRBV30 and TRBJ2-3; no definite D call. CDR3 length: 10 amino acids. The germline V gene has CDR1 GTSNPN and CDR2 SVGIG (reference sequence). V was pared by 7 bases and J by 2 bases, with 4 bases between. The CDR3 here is CAFTTDTQYF. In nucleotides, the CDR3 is TGTGCCTTCACCACAGATACGCAGTATTTT.

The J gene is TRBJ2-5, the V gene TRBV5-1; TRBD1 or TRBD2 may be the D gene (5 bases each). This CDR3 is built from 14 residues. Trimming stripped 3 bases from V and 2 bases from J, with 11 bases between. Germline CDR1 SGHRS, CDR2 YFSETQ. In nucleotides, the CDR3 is TGCGCCAGCAGCTCCAGGGAGTTTCAAGAGACCCAGTACTTC. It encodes CASSSREFQETQYF.

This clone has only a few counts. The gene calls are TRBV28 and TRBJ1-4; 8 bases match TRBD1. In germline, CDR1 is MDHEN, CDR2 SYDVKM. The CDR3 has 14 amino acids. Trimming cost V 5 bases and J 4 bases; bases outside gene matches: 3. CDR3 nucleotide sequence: TGTGCCAGCAGTACAGGACAGGGTAATGAAAAACTGTTTTTT. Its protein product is CASSTGQGNEKLFF.

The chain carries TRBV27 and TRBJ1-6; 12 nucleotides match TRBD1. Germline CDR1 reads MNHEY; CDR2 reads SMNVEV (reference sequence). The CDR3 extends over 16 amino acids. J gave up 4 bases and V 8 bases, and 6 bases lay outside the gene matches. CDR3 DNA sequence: TGTGCCAGCCCCTTGGGACAGGGGGCTTATAATTCACCCCTCCACTTT. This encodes CASPLGQGAYNSPLHF.

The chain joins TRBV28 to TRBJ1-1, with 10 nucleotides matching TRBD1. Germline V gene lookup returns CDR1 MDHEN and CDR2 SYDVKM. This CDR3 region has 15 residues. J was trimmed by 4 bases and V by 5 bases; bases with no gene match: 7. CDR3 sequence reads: CASSPPGQGFTEAFF. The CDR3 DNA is TGTGCCAGCAGTCCTCCGGGACAGGGGTTCACTGAAGCTTTCTTT. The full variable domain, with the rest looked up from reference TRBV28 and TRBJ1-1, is DVKVTQSSRYLVKRTGEKVFLECVQDMDHENMFWYRQDPGLGLRLIYFSYDVKMKEKGDIPEGYSVSREKKERFSLILESASTNQTSMYLCASSPPGQGFTEAFFGQGTRLTVV.

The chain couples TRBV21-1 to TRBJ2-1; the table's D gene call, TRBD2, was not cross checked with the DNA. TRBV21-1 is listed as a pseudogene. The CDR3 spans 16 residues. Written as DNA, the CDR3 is TGTGCCAGCAGCAAAGAGAAGCTAGCGGGGGGCTACCCCCAGTTCTTC. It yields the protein CASSKEKLAGGYPQFF.

The CDR3 DNA is TGCGCCAGCAGCCAAGTCGAGACTAGGAGGCATGAGCAGTTCTTC. Translating it yields CASSQVETRRHEQFF. The rearrangement links TRBV4-1 to TRBJ2-1, with D perhaps matching TRBD2 (6 bases). CDR1 is MGHRA, CDR2 YSYEKL, per germline. The V gene lost 1 base and the J gene lost 8 bases, with 15 bases spanning the gap. The CDR3 length is 15 residues.

The CDR3 protein is CGSGKIGTEAFF. CDR3 nucleotides: TGCGGTTCCGGTAAAATCGGGACTGAAGCTTTCTTT. The genes are TRBV29-1 and TRBJ1-1; D is uncertain. The germline CDR1 and CDR2 sequences are SQVTM and ANQGSEA. The CDR3 length is 12 residues.

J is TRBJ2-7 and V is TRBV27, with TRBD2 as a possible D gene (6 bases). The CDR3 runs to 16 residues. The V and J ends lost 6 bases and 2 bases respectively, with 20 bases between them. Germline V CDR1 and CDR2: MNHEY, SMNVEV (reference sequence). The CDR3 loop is CASSPGLLRVPYEQYF. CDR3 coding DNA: TGTGCCAGCAGCCCGGGACTTCTGAGGGTCCCCTACGAGCAGTACTTC.

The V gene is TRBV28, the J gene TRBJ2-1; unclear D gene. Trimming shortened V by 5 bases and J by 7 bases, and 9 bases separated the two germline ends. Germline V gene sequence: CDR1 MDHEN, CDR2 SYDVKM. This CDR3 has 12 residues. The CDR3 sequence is CASSITRNEQFF. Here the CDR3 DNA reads TGTGCCAGCAGTATCACGCGTAATGAGCAGTTCTTC.

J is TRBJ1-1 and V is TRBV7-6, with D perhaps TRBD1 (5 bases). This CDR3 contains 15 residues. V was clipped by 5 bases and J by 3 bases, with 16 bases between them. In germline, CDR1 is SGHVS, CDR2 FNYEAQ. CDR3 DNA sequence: TGTGCCAGCAGCCCATCGGGGACCCCCGACACTGAAGCTTTCTTT. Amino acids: CASSPSGTPDTEAFF.

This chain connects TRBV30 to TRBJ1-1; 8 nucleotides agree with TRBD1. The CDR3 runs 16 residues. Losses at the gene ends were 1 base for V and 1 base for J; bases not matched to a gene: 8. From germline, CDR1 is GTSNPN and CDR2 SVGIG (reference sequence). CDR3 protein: CAWSGFFRGQNTEAFF. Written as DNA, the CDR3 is TGTGCCTGGAGTGGGTTTTTCAGGGGGCAGAACACTGAAGCTTTCTTT. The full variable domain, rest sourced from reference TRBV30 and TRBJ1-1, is SQTIHQWPATLVQPVGSPLSLECTVEGTSNPNLYWYRQAAGRGLQLLFYSVGIGQISSEVPQNLSASRPQDRQFILSSKKLLLSDSGFYLCAWSGFFRGQNTEAFFGQGTRLTVV.